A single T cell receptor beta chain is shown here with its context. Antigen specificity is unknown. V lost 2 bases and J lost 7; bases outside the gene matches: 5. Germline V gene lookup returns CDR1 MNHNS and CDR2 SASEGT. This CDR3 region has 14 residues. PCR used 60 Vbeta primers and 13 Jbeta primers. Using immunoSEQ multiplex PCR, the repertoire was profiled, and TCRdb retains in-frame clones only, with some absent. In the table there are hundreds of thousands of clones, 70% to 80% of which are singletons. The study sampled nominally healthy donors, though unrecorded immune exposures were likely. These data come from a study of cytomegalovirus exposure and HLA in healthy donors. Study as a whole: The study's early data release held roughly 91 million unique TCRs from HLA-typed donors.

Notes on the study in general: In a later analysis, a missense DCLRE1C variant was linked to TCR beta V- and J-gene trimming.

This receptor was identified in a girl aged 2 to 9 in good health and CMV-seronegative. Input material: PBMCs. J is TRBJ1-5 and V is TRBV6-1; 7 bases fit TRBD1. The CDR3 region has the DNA TGTGCCAGCAGTGAACAGGGGGGTAGACAGCCCCAGCATTTT. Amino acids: CASSEQGGRQPQHF.